Below are 28 T cell receptor beta chains sequenced from a single sample in a study of cytotoxic CD8 clonotypes in ibrutinib-treated CLL. Produced via immunoSEQ multiplex PCR; TCRdb's table is partial and in-frame only. Of some 70,000 clones listed, roughly nine tenths are singletons. The specimen comprised PBMCs, sampled after 12 months of ibrutinib treatment. Receptors were obtained from a human donor with chronic lymphocytic leukemia.

V gene TRBV2 combines with J gene TRBJ2-1; D uncertain. V was trimmed by 2 bases and J by 7 bases, leaving 12 bases between them. This CDR3 spans 14 amino acids. The germline CDR1 and CDR2 sequences are SNHLY and FYNNEI. The CDR3 DNA is TGTGCCAGCAGTGAAAGATTTGGTGGAAATGAGCAGTTCTTC. It yields the protein CASSERFGGNEQFF.

In nucleotides, the CDR3 is TGCGCCAGCAGCTTGGACAGCAGGAACACTGAAGCTTTCTTT. Translation gives CASSLDSRNTEAFF. This chain joins TRBV5-1 and TRBJ1-1; unclear D gene. Trimming took 0 bases from V and 1 from J, leaving 7 bases between them. Germline-derived CDR1 and CDR2 are SGHRS and YFSETQ. The CDR3 is 14 residues long.

The chain uses TRBV6-1 and TRBJ2-7; D perhaps matches TRBD1 (6 bases). V shed 6 bases and J shed 0 bases, with 15 bases lying between them. The CDR3 is 15 residues long. Germline V gives CDR1 MNHNS, CDR2 SASEGT. In nucleotides, the CDR3 is TGTGCCAGCAGCCGAAGGACAGATAGCTCCTACGAGCAGTACTTC. It codes for CASSRRTDSSYEQYF.

The V and J genes are TRBV11-2 and TRBJ2-2; 10 nucleotides agree with TRBD2. V lost 2 bases and J lost 4; bases outside the gene matches: 7. This CDR3 contains 17 residues. Germline V gives CDR1 SGHAT, CDR2 FQNNGV. The CDR3 loop reads CASSLRGAGGITGELFF. Here the CDR3 DNA reads TGTGCCAGCAGCTTACGAGGAGCGGGAGGGATCACCGGGGAGCTGTTTTTT.

The genes are TRBV19 and TRBJ1-2; D is possibly TRBD1 (5 bases). CDR3 size: 16 residues. V shed 5 bases and J shed 4 bases, with 20 bases lying between them. CDR1 and CDR2 (germline): LNHDA, SQIVND (reference sequence). The DNA of the CDR3 is TGTGCCAGTAGTCATTTCACCGGGGCGGCCGGCTATGGCTACACCTTC. It specifies CASSHFTGAAGYGYTF.

V gene TRBV27 combines with J gene TRBJ2-1; maybe TRBD2 (5 bases). CDR3 length: 15 amino acids. V lost 2 bases and J 0 bases, leaving 8 bases between the germline ends. The germline V gene encodes CDR1 MNHEY and CDR2 SMNVEV (reference sequence). The CDR3 sequence is CASSLAGSSYNEQFF. CDR3 nucleotides: TGTGCCAGCAGTTTAGCTGGGAGCTCCTACAATGAGCAGTTCTTC.

This clone was recorded only once. The sample holds other DNA sequences that translate to the same CDR3. The chain carries TRBV5-1 and TRBJ2-1; D is undetermined. Trimming pared 1 base from V and 0 bases from J, leaving 5 bases between. This CDR3 has 14 residues. Per germline, CDR1 SGHRS and CDR2 YFSETQ. In nucleotides, the CDR3 is TGCGCCAGCAGCTTGTCGGGCTCCTACAATGAGCAGTTCTTC. Translation: CASSLSGSYNEQFF.

The chain couples TRBV10-3 to TRBJ2-7, with 7 bases matching TRBD1. Per germline, CDR1 ENHRY and CDR2 SYGVKD. V trimming: 4 bases; J trimming: 3 bases; junction bases outside the gene matches: 15. CDR3 length: 17 amino acids. As DNA, the CDR3 is TGTGCCATCAGTGGGCCAGCCTACAGGGGCGATAACTACGAGCAGTACTTC. This sequence encodes CAISGPAYRGDNYEQYF.

V is TRBV7-8 and J is TRBJ2-3; 9 bases match TRBD2. Unmatched junction bases numbered 5, after V lost 4 bases and J lost 6 bases. This CDR3 spans 14 amino acids. CDR1 and CDR2 (germline): SGHVS, FQNEAQ. CDR3 sequence reads: CASSSNAGGDTQYF. The CDR3 region has the DNA TGTGCCAGCAGCTCAAACGCGGGAGGGGATACGCAGTATTTT.

The chain couples TRBV18 to TRBJ2-2; TRBD1 agrees at 7 bases. Germline V gene lookup returns CDR1 KGHSH and CDR2 LQKENI. The CDR3 has 15 residues. J lost 1 base, V lost 3 bases, and 2 bases had no gene match. CDR3 amino acids: CASSPGQKNTGELFF. CDR3 in DNA: TGTGCCAGCTCACCGGGACAGAAGAACACCGGGGAGCTGTTTTTT.

This chain connects TRBV9 to TRBJ2-1; TRBD2 agrees at 7 bases. Germline CDR1 and CDR2: SGDLS and YYNGEE. This CDR3 has 17 residues. The J segment lost 4 bases and the V segment lost 4 bases, leaving 14 bases of the junction unmatched. In nucleotides, the CDR3 is TGTGCCAGCAGCCCCCCGCCCACTAGCGCGGAGTACAATGAGCAGTTCTTC. Encoded protein: CASSPPPTSAEYNEQFF.

The V call is TRBV4-1, the J call TRBJ1-2, with D perhaps TRBD1 (5 bases). The CDR3 is made up of 15 amino acids. The germline V gene has CDR1 MGHRA and CDR2 YSYEKL. V lost 1 base to trimming and J lost 8 bases, with 17 bases between them. DNA for the CDR3: TGCGCCAGCAGCCAAGCCCCGGGGGACGAGTGGGGCTACACCTTC. Protein: CASSQAPGDEWGYTF.

The chain employs TRBV29-1 and TRBJ1-1, with unresolved D. Germline CDR1 and CDR2: SQVTM and ANQGSEA. V lost 0 bases and J 11 bases, leaving 16 bases between the germline ends. The length of the CDR3 is 13 residues. The CDR3 DNA is TGCAGCGTTGAAGAGGTGTCCCGCTTTGAGGCTTTCTTT. Its protein product is CSVEEVSRFEAFF.

The CDR3 DNA is TGCGCCAGCAGCCAACCCGCGGACAGGCCAAATCGGGATGAGCAGTTCTTC. Protein: CASSQPADRPNRDEQFF. The chain combines TRBV4-3 with TRBJ2-1; 7 positions agree with TRBD1. This CDR3 comprises 17 residues. The germline V gene has CDR1 LGHNA and CDR2 YSLEER. V trimming: 2 bases; J trimming: 8 bases; junction bases outside the gene matches: 15.

The chain links TRBV2 to TRBJ1-5; D gene unclear. With 5 bases removed from V and 4 bases from J, the gap between germline ends came to 9 bases. Looked up from germline, CDR1 is SNHLY and CDR2 is FYNNEI. This CDR3 has 13 amino acids. The CDR3 coding sequence is TGTGCCAGCAGTCGGAGGGAGAATCAGCCCCAGCATTTT. Translated, it gives CASSRRENQPQHF.

Only one count was recorded for this clone. This chain uses TRBV11-2 with TRBJ1-1, with 7 nucleotides matching TRBD1. Germline trimming cut 6 bases from V and 0 bases from J; bases unmatched to any gene: 7. There are 15 residues in the CDR3. Per germline, CDR1 SGHAT and CDR2 FQNNGV. The CDR3 sequence: CASRPDRTMNTEAFF. CDR3 sequence (DNA): TGTGCCAGCAGACCGGACAGGACCATGAACACTGAAGCTTTCTTT. Based on the CDR3 plus reference TRBV11-2 and TRBJ1-1, the full variable domain is EAGVAQSPRYKIIEKRQSVAFWCNPISGHATLYWYQQILGQGPKLLIQFQNNGVVDDSQLPKDRFSAERLKGVDSTLKIQPAKLEDSAVYLCASRPDRTMNTEAFFGQGTRLTVV.

The chain combines TRBV29-1 with TRBJ2-1, with D possibly matching TRBD2 (5 bases). Germline loops: CDR1 SQVTM, CDR2 ANQGSEA. The CDR3 spans 16 residues. Trimming took off 5 bases at V and 0 bases at J, with 17 bases between the two ends. The CDR3 protein is CSVPSRTGVSYNEQFF. The DNA for the CDR3 is TGCAGCGTTCCATCCCGGACCGGGGTCTCCTACAATGAGCAGTTCTTC.

The gene calls are TRBV6-1 and TRBJ2-5; D remains unclear. The length of the CDR3 is 10 residues. Germline CDR1 MNHNS, CDR2 SASEGT. Trimming removed 7 bases from V and 4 bases from J, with 4 bases in between. This CDR3 is CASKRETQYF. The CDR3 DNA reads as TGTGCCAGCAAAAGAGAGACCCAGTACTTC.

The chain employs TRBV30 and TRBJ1-4; possible D gene TRBD1, 5 bases. V lost 6 bases and J lost 8, with 16 bases in between. Germline V lookup: CDR1 GTSNPN, CDR2 SVGIG (reference sequence). The CDR3 extends over 13 amino acids. The CDR3 loop is CACRPGTSEKLFF. The DNA of the CDR3 is TGTGCCTGCAGGCCAGGGACTAGCGAAAAACTGTTTTTT.

The gene calls are TRBV27 and TRBJ1-5; D uncertain. This CDR3 comprises 12 residues. Trimming pared 3 bases from V and 5 bases from J, leaving 5 bases between. CDR1 is MNHEY and CDR2 is SMNVEV in the germline V gene (reference sequence). The CDR3 sequence: CASSFQDQPQHF. The CDR3 nucleotides are TGTGCCAGCAGTTTTCAAGATCAGCCCCAGCATTTT.

This chain uses TRBV27 with TRBJ2-7, with unresolved D. Germline V gives CDR1 MNHEY, CDR2 SMNVEV (reference sequence). Trimming cost V 6 bases and J 2 bases, with 14 bases left between them. The CDR3 spans 14 residues. The CDR3 is CASSPSGAAYEQYF. Written as DNA, the CDR3 is TGTGCCAGCAGCCCCTCGGGCGCCGCCTACGAGCAGTACTTC.

V is TRBV19 and J is TRBJ2-1; 9 bases agree with TRBD2. The CDR3 spans 17 residues. The germline V gene encodes CDR1 LNHDA and CDR2 SQIVND (reference sequence). The trim removed 5 bases at V and 12 bases at J, leaving 20 bases unmatched. CDR3 in DNA: TGTGCCAGTAGTCCCGCTTTGCGGGAGGGTTCTCTGGTTGGGCAGTTCTTC. Amino acid sequence: CASSPALREGSLVGQFF.

This chain uses TRBV7-9 with TRBJ2-7; 7 positions agree with TRBD2. The CDR3 covers 14 residues. Germline CDR1 reads SEHNR; CDR2 reads FQNEAQ (reference sequence). V lost 4 bases and J lost 5; bases outside the gene matches: 8. Written as DNA, the CDR3 is TGTGCCAGCAGCTCGGACCGGGACTATAACGAGCAGTACTTC. It translates to CASSSDRDYNEQYF.

This sequence joins TRBV7-8 and TRBJ2-6; D is uncertain. The length of the CDR3 is 15 residues. Germline values: CDR1 SGHVS, CDR2 FQNEAQ. V gave up 1 base and J gave up 1 base, with 5 bases separating them. This chain's CDR3 is CASSLGDSGANVLTF. CDR3 nucleotides: TGTGCCAGCAGCTTAGGGGATTCTGGGGCCAACGTCCTGACTTTC.

The V and J genes are TRBV2 and TRBJ2-1, with 9 bases identical to TRBD2. CDR1 is SNHLY, CDR2 FYNNEI, per germline. The ends lost 8 bases at V and 15 bases at J; junction bases unmatched: 14. This CDR3 region has 13 residues. The CDR3: CASSPNAGTSRFF. CDR3 nucleotide sequence: TGTGCCAGCTCCCCGAACGCGGGGACTAGCAGGTTCTTC.

The chain is built from TRBV5-4 and TRBJ1-1; no reliable D call. Germline CDR1 SGHNT, CDR2 YYREEE (reference sequence). Trimming left V 0 bases short and J 9 bases short, with 15 bases between. The length of the CDR3 is 14 residues. The CDR3 DNA sequence: TGTGCCAGCAGCTTGGAGCGGGGTAGCGATAAAGCTTTCTTT. Protein: CASSLERGSDKAFF.

The chain links TRBV13 to TRBJ2-2; 8 nucleotides agree with TRBD2. Germline loops: CDR1 PRHDT, CDR2 FYEKMQ (reference sequence). This CDR3 is built from 16 residues. Trimming at V came to 4 bases and at J to 1 base, leaving 5 bases not matched to a gene. The CDR3, as DNA: TGTGCCAGCAGCTCCCTGGCGGGGGGGAACACCGGGGAGCTGTTTTTT. Encoded protein: CASSSLAGGNTGELFF.

The chain joins TRBV9 to TRBJ1-5; the D gene is possibly TRBD1 (6 bases). Germline V lookup: CDR1 SGDLS, CDR2 YYNGEE. The ends were cut back, 7 bases at V and 1 base at J, with 12 bases in the middle. The CDR3 is 14 amino acids. Here the CDR3 reads CASGGRGSNQPQHF. The CDR3 nucleotides are TGTGCCAGCGGGGGGCGAGGGAGCAATCAGCCCCAGCATTTT.